This TCR beta chain was observed in a study of T cells in localized non-small cell lung cancer. Clones were read by immunoSEQ multiplex PCR, and TCRdb kept only the in-frame ones, dropping some. The data show around 1,500 clones, about 24% seen once. Study conclusions and caveats: In uninvolved adjacent lung, T cell clonality reached its highest value, exceeding tumor.

Lacking atypia, the adjacent lung had been sampled at least 2 cm away from the tumor margin. This CDR3 region has 15 residues. V dropped 4 bases and J dropped 0 bases, with 15 bases sitting between them. CDR1 and CDR2 from the germline V gene are GTSNPN and SVGIG (reference sequence). On this clone: Its antigen is not identified.

The receptor was derived from a female donor aged 60 or older with stage I squamous cell lung carcinoma. This specimen was normal lung tissue next to the tumor, taken before any cancer treatment. The chain uses TRBV30 and TRBJ1-2; D perhaps matches TRBD1 (5 bases). The CDR3 is CAWTLRAATNYGYTF. The CDR3 region has the DNA TGTGCCTGGACCCTCAGGGCTGCTACTAACTATGGCTACACCTTC.